These 18 T cell receptor beta chains came from one sample sequenced in a study of T-cell reconstitution after alpha-beta-depleted transplantation in children. Preparation of the TCRbeta library was carried out with unique molecular identifiers. TCRdb re-derived calls from the PCR reads in MiXCR, one entry per CDR3 protein. In the table there are about 110,000 distinct CDR3 sequences, about a tenth of which are singletons. The sample consisted of PBMCs from the stem cell graft donor, taken from the stem cell graft. The receptors were sampled from a human donor who donated a stem cell graft to a child with acute lymphoblastic leukemia.

Notes on this clonotype: This could be a read error, since a much larger clone is one nucleotide away. The chain combines TRBV20-1 with TRBJ2-1; no clear D. The CDR3 runs to 15 residues. CDR1 is DFQATT and CDR2 is SNEGSKA in the germline V gene (reference sequence). CDR3 sequence (DNA): TGCGGTGCTAGAGATAAGCGAATCGCCTACAATGAGCAGTTCTTC. This gives the protein CGARDKRIAYNEQFF.

As regards this clonotype: This may arise from a read error, as a much more abundant clone is one base away. The chain combines TRBV19 with TRBJ2-4; D is possibly TRBD1 (6 bases). In germline, CDR1 is LNHDA, CDR2 SQIVND (reference sequence). Trimming cost V 3 bases and J 12 bases, with 24 bases left between them. This CDR3 contains 16 residues. CDR3 region: CASSMGGRGFTDSQYF. The CDR3 DNA follows: TGTGCCAGTAGTATGGGTGGCAGGGGCTTTACGGACAGTCAGTACTTC.

This clonotype was observed at least ten times. This chain links TRBV29-1 with TRBJ1-4; 9 nucleotides line up with TRBD1. Germline loops: CDR1 SQVTM, CDR2 ANQGSEA. The CDR3 has 12 residues. V shed 7 bases, J shed 8 bases, and the junction held 5 bases outside the gene matches. CDR3 in DNA: TGCAGCGCGGGACAGGGCCGGGAAAAACTGTTTTTT. Its protein is CSAGQGREKLFF.

This clonotype occurred many times. This rearrangement joins TRBV7-6 to TRBJ2-7; D remains unclear. Germline CDR1 SGHVS, CDR2 FNYEAQ. V was cut by 1 base and J by 5 bases, with 12 bases left in between. The CDR3 covers 14 residues. For the CDR3, the DNA is TGTGCCAGCAGCTTAGAGGCAGTGGGCCACGAGCAGTACTTC. It is translated as CASSLEAVGHEQYF.

Only a few counts were recorded for this clonotype. The chain carries TRBV7-9 and TRBJ2-7; D possibly matches TRBD1 or TRBD2 (5 bases each). The germline V gene has CDR1 SEHNR and CDR2 FQNEAQ (reference sequence). V was pared by 5 bases and J by 4 bases, with 21 bases between. CDR3 length equals 16 residues. CDR3 in amino acids: CASSPRQGTAEYEQYF. CDR3 nucleotide sequence: TGTGCCAGCAGCCCCCGCCAAGGGACCGCCGAATACGAGCAGTACTTC.

This clonotype has at least ten counts. J is TRBJ1-1 and V is TRBV27; 10 bases align to TRBD1. The CDR3 loop spans 13 amino acids. Germline assignment: CDR1 MNHEY and CDR2 SMNVEV (reference sequence). With V trimmed by 3 bases and J by 6 bases, 1 base remained unmatched. CDR3 in DNA: TGTGCCAGCAGTTTTGGACAGGGGGCTGAAGCTTTCTTT. As protein: CASSFGQGAEAFF.

This clonotype was recorded at least ten times. This chain joins TRBV10-3 and TRBJ2-7; D gene unclear. V lost 8 bases and J lost 3, with 14 bases in between. Germline V gives CDR1 ENHRY, CDR2 SYGVKD. The CDR3 covers 13 residues. The CDR3 bases are TGTGCCATCCGACGGATCCCTAACTACGAGCAGTACTTC. It yields the protein CAIRRIPNYEQYF.

The rearrangement joins TRBV5-1 to TRBJ2-7, with a weak D call TRBD1 (6 bases). The ends were cut back, 3 bases at V and 7 bases at J, with 29 bases in the middle. Germline values: CDR1 SGHRS, CDR2 YFSETQ. The length of the CDR3 is 18 residues. The DNA of the CDR3 is TGCGCCAGCAGCTCCCGGCCCAAAGACAGGCGGATGAATTTAGAGCAGTACTTC. This codes for CASSSRPKDRRMNLEQYF.

This clonotype came up many times. The chain carries TRBV6-1 and TRBJ1-1, with D perhaps matching TRBD1 (5 bases). CDR3 length equals 14 residues. Germline V gene sequence: CDR1 MNHNS, CDR2 SASEGT. Trimming removed 8 bases at V and 0 bases at J, with 13 bases between. The CDR3 reads CASPSGAMNTEAFF. For the CDR3, the DNA is TGTGCCAGCCCCTCCGGGGCCATGAACACTGAAGCTTTCTTT.

This clonotype showed up many times. V and J are TRBV10-2 and TRBJ2-7; a possible D gene is TRBD2 (5 bases). The CDR3 sequence is 15 residues long. V lost 0 bases to trimming and J lost 2 bases, with 11 bases between them. Germline V CDR1 and CDR2: WSHSY, SAAADI. The CDR3 loop reads CASSESWQLAYEQYF. DNA for the CDR3: TGCGCCAGCAGTGAGTCTTGGCAACTAGCCTACGAGCAGTACTTC.

This clonotype was detected many times. In DNA, the CDR3 is TGTGCCAGCAGCCTCTCTCCTAGCTCCTTCGGAACAGATACGCAGTATTTT. Translating it yields CASSLSPSSFGTDTQYF. The chain combines TRBV9 with TRBJ2-3; possibly TRBD2 for D (5 bases). Per germline, CDR1 SGDLS and CDR2 YYNGEE. V gave up 4 bases and J gave up 3 bases, with 21 bases separating them. The CDR3 length is 17 residues.

This clonotype was counted many times. The rearrangement joins TRBV7-6 to TRBJ2-1, with 10 positions matching TRBD2. The trim removed 4 bases at V and 8 bases at J, leaving 8 bases unmatched. This CDR3 comprises 15 residues. Germline CDR1 and CDR2: SGHVS and FNYEAQ. Written as DNA, the CDR3 is TGTGCCAGCAGCTACATTAGCGGGAGGAGGGATGAGCAGTTCTTC. It encodes CASSYISGRRDEQFF. The full variable domain, with the rest looked up from reference TRBV7-6 and TRBJ2-1, is GAGVSQSPRYKVTKRGQDVALRCDPISGHVSLYWYRQALGQGPEFLTYFNYEAQQDKSGLPNDRFSAERPEGSISTLTIQRTEQRDSAMYRCASSYISGRRDEQFFGPGTRLTVL.

There are many counts of this clonotype. The chain employs TRBV20-1 and TRBJ2-7; the match to TRBD2 covers 10 bases. CDR1 DFQATT and CDR2 SNEGSKA come from the germline V gene (reference sequence). V lost 3 bases and J lost 4; bases outside the gene matches: 18. The CDR3 has 18 residues. The chain's CDR3 is CSARKRLAGDLLRYEQYF. CDR3 in DNA: TGCAGTGCTAGGAAACGGCTAGCGGGAGACCTCCTTCGATACGAGCAGTACTTC.

This clonotype was counted ten times or more. The rearrangement uses TRBV7-9 and TRBJ2-5; 7 bases agree with TRBD1. Trimming cost V 7 bases and J 1 base; bases outside gene matches: 12. The germline CDR1 and CDR2 sequences are SEHNR and FQNEAQ (reference sequence). CDR3 length equals 16 residues. The CDR3 bases are TGTGCCAGCATCCTCACGGGGAACAGGGGCCAAGAGACCCAGTACTTC. Its translation is CASILTGNRGQETQYF.

This clonotype was picked up many times. The chain carries TRBV5-1 and TRBJ1-6; D remains unclear. V was pared by 4 bases and J by 9 bases, with 11 bases between. Germline lookup yields CDR1 SGHRS and CDR2 YFSETQ. The CDR3 consists of 13 residues. The CDR3 region has the DNA TGCGCCAGCAGCCAGGAGCTTTTTTCACCCCTCCACTTT. Protein product: CASSQELFSPLHF.

This clonotype was found many times. J is TRBJ2-1 and V is TRBV7-6; TRBD1 matches 7 bases. This CDR3 region has 14 residues. Germline CDR1 is SGHVS and CDR2 is FNYEAQ. V was clipped by 6 bases and J by 5 bases; unmatched bases: 7. The CDR3 loop is CASSPDRENNEQFF. CDR3 nucleotides: TGTGCCAGCAGTCCTGACAGGGAGAACAATGAGCAGTTCTTC.

This clonotype was detected ten times or more. The V gene is TRBV7-9, the J gene TRBJ1-6; 11 bases are a match to TRBD1. V dropped 4 bases and J dropped 8; count of bases not matched to a gene: 4. The CDR3 has 15 residues. Germline V gives CDR1 SEHNR, CDR2 FQNEAQ (reference sequence). The CDR3, as DNA: TGTGCCAGCAGCTCGGGACAGGGGGTGTATTCACCCCTCCACTTT. This sequence encodes CASSSGQGVYSPLHF.

This clonotype was counted many times. The gene calls are TRBV5-1 and TRBJ1-6; D is unclear. The V end lost 0 bases, the J end lost 4 bases, and 5 bases lay between the germline ends. The germline gives CDR1 SGHRS, CDR2 YFSETQ. The CDR3 loop spans 14 amino acids. The CDR3 reads CASSLDRYNSPLHF. The CDR3 region has the DNA TGCGCCAGCAGCTTGGACAGATATAATTCACCCCTCCACTTT.